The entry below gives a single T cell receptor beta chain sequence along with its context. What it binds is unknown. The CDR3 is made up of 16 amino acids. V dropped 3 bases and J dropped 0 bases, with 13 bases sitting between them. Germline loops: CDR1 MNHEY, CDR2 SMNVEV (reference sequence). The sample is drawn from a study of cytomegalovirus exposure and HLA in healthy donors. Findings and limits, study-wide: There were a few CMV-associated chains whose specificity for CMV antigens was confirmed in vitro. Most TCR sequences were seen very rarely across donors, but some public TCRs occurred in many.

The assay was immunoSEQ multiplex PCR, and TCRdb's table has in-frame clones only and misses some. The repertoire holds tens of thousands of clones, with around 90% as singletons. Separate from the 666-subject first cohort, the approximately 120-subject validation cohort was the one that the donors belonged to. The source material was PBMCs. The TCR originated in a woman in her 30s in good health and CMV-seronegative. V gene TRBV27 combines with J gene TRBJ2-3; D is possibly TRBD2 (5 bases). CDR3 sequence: CASSFVGVESTDTQYF. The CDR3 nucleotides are TGTGCCAGCAGTTTTGTGGGAGTAGAGAGCACAGATACGCAGTATTTT.